This section outlines one T cell receptor (beta chain) sequence together with its context. Its specificity is not known. A sample-barcoded 5' primer and a J-beta primer mix were used in a second PCR of roughly 7 to 12 cycles. Every individual sample yielded 3 million or more paired-end reads (each containing CDR3). TCRdb reanalysed the 5' RACE reads using MiXCR and keeps one entry per CDR3 protein. The repertoire holds 700,000 or so distinct CDR3 sequences, with around two fifths as singletons. The sample originates from a study of blood T cells in healthy people across ages. Study-level results: Both naive CD4+ cell counts and diversity were greater in long-lived donors than in aged donors.

This CDR3 has 15 amino acids. The germline CDR1 and CDR2 sequences are LNHNV and YYDKDF (reference sequence). This receptor was obtained from an elderly man in good health. The sequenced sample consisted of blood. V gene TRBV15 combines with J gene TRBJ2-5; 11 bases align to TRBD1. The J call is in doubt because the DNA end fits TRBJ2-7 better. In DNA form, the CDR3 reads TGTGCCACCAGCTTGGACAGGGGGCGAACCTACGAGCAGTACTTC. It yields the protein CATSLDRGRTYEQYF.